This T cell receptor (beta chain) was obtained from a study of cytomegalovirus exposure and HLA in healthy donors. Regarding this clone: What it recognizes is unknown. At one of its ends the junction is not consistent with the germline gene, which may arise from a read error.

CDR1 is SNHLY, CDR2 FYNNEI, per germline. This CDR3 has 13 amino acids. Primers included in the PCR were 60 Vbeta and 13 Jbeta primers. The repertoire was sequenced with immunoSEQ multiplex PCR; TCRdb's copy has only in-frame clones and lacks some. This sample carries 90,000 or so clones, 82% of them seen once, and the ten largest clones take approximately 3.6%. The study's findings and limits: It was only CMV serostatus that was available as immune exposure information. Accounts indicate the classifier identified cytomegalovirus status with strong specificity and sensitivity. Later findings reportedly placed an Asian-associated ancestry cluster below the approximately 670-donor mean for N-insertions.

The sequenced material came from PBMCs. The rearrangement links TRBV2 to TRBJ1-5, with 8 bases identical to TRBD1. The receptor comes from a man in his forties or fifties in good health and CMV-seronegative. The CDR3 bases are TGTGCCAGCTCCGGGACAGGCAATCAGCCCAAGCATTTT. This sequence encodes CASSGTGNQPKHF.